Detailed here is one TCR beta chain. The DNA ends 3 residues before the CDR3 does, and the rest of the CDR3 is filled in from the germline J gene. Trimming removed 5 bases at V and 5 bases at J, with 16 bases between. The CDR3 spans 14 residues. CDR1 and CDR2 (germline): SGHVS, FQNEAQ. The sample is drawn from a study of Tregs in tolerant kidney transplant recipients. Only in-frame clones appear in the TCRdb table, and some are missing; sequencing was by immunoSEQ multiplex PCR. The listing records roughly 48,000 clones. Unstimulated Tregs (CD4+CD25+CD127-) and CD4+CD25- non-Tregs were sorted from PBMCs.

V is TRBV7-8 and J is TRBJ2-7; D possibly corresponds to TRBD1 (6 bases). Sequenced here: CD4+ T cells from blood, sampled before the transplant. The receptor's source is a human donor who received a combined kidney and bone marrow transplant. CDR3 sequence reads: CASSTQRGSDEQYF. The sequenced CDR3 bases are TGTGCCAGCAGCACCCAGAGGGGGTCTGACGAG. Full variable domain (remainder filled in from reference TRBV7-8 and TRBJ2-7): GAGVSQSPRYKVAKRGQDVALRCDPISGHVSLFWYQQALGQGPEFLTYFQNEAQLDKSGLPSDRFFAERPEGSVSTLKIQRTQQEDSAVYLCASSTQRGSDEQYFGPGTRLTVT.